This TCR beta chain was sequenced during a study of blood T cell repertoires in COVID-19. About the research overall: The United States, Italy and Spain supplied acute and convalescent COVID-19 samples. Nucleic acid was either cDNA or gDNA, and it came from T cells, B-cell-depleted T cells, or PBMCs.

The V end lost 5 bases, the J end lost 6 bases, and 11 bases lay between the germline ends. The CDR3 extends over 13 amino acids. From germline, CDR1 is LGHDT and CDR2 YNNKEL (reference sequence). As processed by the authors: For nucleated cells, counts were estimated from reference gene primer amplification. TCRdb's copy holds only in-frame clones and misses some; the assay was immunoSEQ multiplex PCR. The V and J calls and clone size come from that table; D and trimming were worked out from the DNA. The table records about 33,000 clones, around nine tenths of them present only once. The chain is built from TRBV3-1 (or the pseudogene TRBV3-2) and TRBJ2-1; TRBD2 is a possible D gene (5 bases). The origin of this receptor is a human donor in a cohort sampled during active COVID-19. The sample consisted of peripheral blood. In DNA form, the CDR3 reads TGTGCCAGCAGCGATACTAGTGGCAATGAGCAGTTCTTC. It yields the protein CASSDTSGNEQFF.